This T cell receptor (beta chain) stems from a study of identical twins. Per germline, CDR1 SGHAT and CDR2 FQNNGV. The length of the CDR3 is 14 residues. Trimming took 1 base from V and 9 from J, leaving 13 bases between them. This clonotype was seen a handful of times. Its antigen is not known. Study-wide results and limits: Analyses of zero insertions could be partly confounded by invariant MAIT and iNKT cells. Researchers reported weaker excess twin sharing in beta out-of-frame sequences.

Carrying unique molecular identifiers, the cDNA also gained a universal primer site through template switching. TCRdb used MiXCR to reprocess the 5' RACE reads, holding one entry per CDR3 protein. Among more than 250,000 distinct CDR3 sequences, about 8.9% were seen once, and the ten largest hold roughly 2%. These data were likewise used in another study, on yellow fever vaccine responses in identical twins.

The sequencing input was memory (CD45RO+) T cells sorted from blood. The TCR sequence derives from a woman younger than 30 in good health. The chain combines TRBV11-2 with TRBJ2-4; perhaps TRBD2 as D (6 bases). The CDR3 nucleotides read TGTGCCAGCAGCTTAGCGTCCGGGGGTAGCATTCAGTACTTC. This gives the protein CASSLASGGSIQYF.